What follows are 24 T cell receptor beta chains derived from one specimen sequenced in a study of regulatory T cells in long-lasting Graves disease. Assembly of TCR beta libraries relied on iRepertoire HTBI primers together with Arm-PCR of CDR3 regions. TCRdb ran MiXCR on the multiplex PCR reads and lists one entry per CDR3 protein. The table has around 400,000 distinct CDR3 sequences, about 15% seen once. Specified time point: newly diagnosed GD, antithyroid drugs for less than 3 months. From PBMCs, RNA was extracted and then used to make the TCR library. Separately, the same data were catalogued under a study of T cells in Graves' hyperthyroidism and ophthalmopathy.

Here the sequenced sample was peripheral blood mononuclear cells (PBMCs), taken at new diagnosis, from a patient treated with antithyroid drugs. The source of these receptors is a woman in her thirties or forties with Graves disease.

This clonotype was seen at least ten times. CDR3 sequence reads: CASSPFRSGVNEQFF. In DNA, the CDR3 is TGTGCCAGCAGCCCCTTCAGGAGCGGGGTTAATGAGCAGTTCTTC. V usage is TRBV27 and J usage is TRBJ2-1, with 7 nucleotides matching TRBD2. The CDR3 has 15 residues. V was clipped by 6 bases and J by 7 bases; unmatched bases: 12. CDR1 is MNHEY, CDR2 SMNVEV, per germline (reference sequence).

This clonotype was counted many times. The chain has TRBV7-9 and TRBJ1-3; the match to TRBD1 covers 9 bases. The V gene's germline CDR1 is SEHNR and CDR2 FQNEAQ (reference sequence). This CDR3 contains 18 residues. With 5 bases clipped from V and 4 bases from J, the junction kept 15 bases outside the gene matches. The CDR3 DNA reads TGTGCCAGCAGCACCGGGACAGGGCGACTGGCCCGGGGAAACACCATATATTTT. Translated: CASSTGTGRLARGNTIYF.

This clonotype was seen many times. The chain is built from TRBV12-3 or TRBV12-4 and TRBJ2-7; D remains unclear. V dropped 8 bases and J dropped 3 bases, with 11 bases sitting between them. There are 12 residues in the CDR3. CDR3 region: CASRRSLYEQYF. CDR3 DNA sequence: TGTGCCAGCCGTAGGTCCCTCTACGAGCAGTACTTC.

This clonotype showed up many times. The rearrangement links TRBV2 to TRBJ2-6; D is ambiguous. V was trimmed by 4 bases and J by 0 bases, leaving 7 bases between them. CDR3 length: 15 amino acids. From germline, CDR1 is SNHLY and CDR2 FYNNEI. For the CDR3, the DNA is TGTGCCAGCAGTGCGGTGAGCTCTGGGGCCAACGTCCTGACTTTC. Residues: CASSAVSSGANVLTF.

This clonotype was detected a few times. A read error is possible here, since a much larger clone lies one base away. The chain combines TRBV12-3 or TRBV12-4 with TRBJ1-1, with unresolved D. Trimming left V 6 bases short and J 8 bases short, with 16 bases between. The CDR3 totals 13 residues. CDR3 region: CASSLTGVDEAFF. CDR3 DNA sequence: TGTGCCAGCAGCCTCACCGGGGTGGACGAAGCTTTCTTT.

V usage is TRBV12-3 or TRBV12-4 and J usage is TRBJ1-3; TRBD1 aligns across 7 bases. This CDR3 is 16 amino acids long. V shed 6 bases, J shed 2 bases, and the junction held 10 bases outside the gene matches. In DNA form, the CDR3 reads TGTGCCAGCAGACCAACAGGGGCAGGCGCTGGAAACACCATATATTTT. Protein sequence: CASRPTGAGAGNTIYF.

This clonotype was seen just once. This chain uses TRBV7-6 with TRBJ2-1, with TRBD2 identical over 8 bases. The CDR3 consists of 16 residues. Germline V gene data show CDR1 as SGHVS and CDR2 as FNYEAQ. J gave up 8 bases and V 2 bases, and 11 bases lay outside the gene matches. CDR3 DNA sequence: TGTGCCAGCAGCTTATACCGGACCGGGAGGGAAGATGAGCAGTTCTTC. Translation: CASSLYRTGREDEQFF.

The chain recombines TRBV20-1 with TRBJ2-3; 8 nucleotides agree with TRBD2. The CDR3 is 19 residues long. Losses at the gene ends were 7 bases for V and 2 bases for J; bases not matched to a gene: 23. The germline CDR1 and CDR2 sequences are DFQATT and SNEGSKA (reference sequence). The CDR3 region is CSVTGSAFIGLAVTDTQYF. CDR3 sequence (DNA): TGCAGTGTTACAGGGTCTGCGTTTATTGGACTAGCTGTCACAGATACGCAGTATTTT.

This clonotype occurred a few times. The J gene is TRBJ1-4, the V gene TRBV7-9; D not certain. The ends were cut back, 2 bases at V and 0 bases at J, with 10 bases in the middle. The CDR3 is made up of 16 amino acids. Looked up from germline, CDR1 is SEHNR and CDR2 is FQNEAQ (reference sequence). CDR3 sequence reads: CASSLIGGPTNEKLFF. CDR3 DNA sequence: TGTGCCAGCAGCTTAATTGGTGGGCCAACTAATGAAAAACTGTTTTTT.

Of note for this clonotype: A read error is likely here: a far larger clone is one base away. The CDR3 protein is CASSLNSGLLSSYNSPLHF. The CDR3 DNA sequence: TGTGCCAGCAGCCTCAACTCGGGACTCCTGAGCTCCTATAATTCACCCCTCCACTTT. The rearrangement uses TRBV7-8 and TRBJ1-6; TRBD1 might be the D (5 bases). Trimming pared 5 bases from V and 0 bases from J, leaving 20 bases between. The CDR3 loop spans 19 amino acids. CDR1 and CDR2 from the germline V gene are SGHVS and FQNEAQ.

V usage is TRBV28 and J usage is TRBJ2-5; D tentatively reads TRBD1 or TRBD2 (5 bases each). CDR1 and CDR2 from the germline V gene are MDHEN and SYDVKM. This CDR3 is built from 14 residues. The V end lost 7 bases, the J end lost 1 base, and 13 bases lay between the germline ends. CDR3 sequence (DNA): TGTGCCAGCACGCAGGGAGCCCTCCAAGAGACCCAGTACTTC. Its translation: CASTQGALQETQYF.

This clonotype was counted many times. The chain couples TRBV28 to TRBJ2-1, with D tentatively TRBD2 (6 bases). CDR3 length equals 15 residues. Trimming cost V 6 bases and J 0 bases, with 12 bases left between them. The germline CDR1 and CDR2 sequences are MDHEN and SYDVKM. The CDR3, as DNA: TGTGCCAGCAGCCCGGGAGTGCGCTCCTACAATGAGCAGTTCTTC. Its protein is CASSPGVRSYNEQFF.

The sample holds many counts of this clonotype. This chain connects TRBV11-2 to TRBJ2-3; weak D call: TRBD2 (6 bases). This CDR3 region has 16 residues. V was cut by 1 base and J by 6 bases, with 17 bases left in between. Germline values: CDR1 SGHAT, CDR2 FQNNGV. The CDR3 protein is CASSLGASVYADTQYF. In DNA, the CDR3 is TGTGCCAGCAGCTTAGGGGCTAGCGTATATGCGGATACGCAGTATTTT.

This clonotype was counted at least ten times. V gene TRBV28 combines with J gene TRBJ2-7; TRBD1 matches 9 bases. V dropped 6 bases and J dropped 2; count of bases not matched to a gene: 5. The CDR3 covers 14 residues. The germline gives CDR1 MDHEN, CDR2 SYDVKM. The CDR3 sequence is CASRQGQGPYEQYF. In nucleotides, the CDR3 is TGTGCCAGCAGACAGGGACAGGGTCCCTACGAGCAGTACTTC.

The rearrangement uses TRBV11-2 and TRBJ1-3; weak D call: TRBD1 (6 bases). V dropped 5 bases and J dropped 2 bases, with 19 bases sitting between them. The germline V gene has CDR1 SGHAT and CDR2 FQNNGV. This CDR3 is built from 17 residues. The CDR3 protein is CASSPEWGALAGNTIYF. CDR3 DNA: TGTGCCAGCAGCCCAGAGTGGGGGGCCCTAGCTGGAAACACCATATATTTT.

This CDR3 reads CATSDLRGYMNTEAFF. The CDR3 bases are TGTGCCACCAGTGATTTGCGTGGCTACATGAACACTGAAGCTTTCTTT. The chain carries TRBV24-1 and TRBJ1-1; D call uncertain. Germline-derived CDR1 and CDR2 are KGHDR and SFDVKD. The CDR3 totals 16 residues. V was clipped by 0 bases and J by 0 bases, with 10 bases between them.

V gene TRBV10-3 combines with J gene TRBJ2-5; 9 nucleotides match TRBD1. The germline V gene encodes CDR1 ENHRY and CDR2 SYGVKD. The CDR3 runs to 17 residues. V lost 3 bases to trimming and J lost 5 bases; unmatched junction nucleotides: 13. CDR3 residues: CAISDPHGQGNGETQYF. The CDR3 bases are TGTGCCATCAGTGACCCCCACGGACAGGGGAACGGTGAGACCCAGTACTTC.

About this clonotype: A much larger clone lies a single base off, so this may be a read error. The rearrangement uses TRBV30 and TRBJ2-3; D not certain. This CDR3 is built from 11 residues. The V gene's germline CDR1 is GTSNPN and CDR2 SVGIG (reference sequence). Trimming cost V 0 bases and J 5 bases, with 3 bases left between them. Here the CDR3 reads CAWSVLDTQYF. The CDR3 DNA sequence: TGTGCCTGGAGTGTACTAGATACGCAGTATTTT.

In this sample, this clonotype turned up many times. The chain links TRBV6-1 to TRBJ2-7; no clear D. V lost 2 bases to trimming and J lost 2 bases, with 7 bases between them. CDR3 length: 13 residues. Germline V CDR1 and CDR2: MNHNS, SASEGT. The DNA for the CDR3 is TGTGCCAGCAGTGAAACAACGACCTACGAGCAGTACTTC. Its translation: CASSETTTYEQYF.

The chain employs TRBV11-2 and TRBJ1-6, with D possibly being TRBD1 (6 bases). In germline, CDR1 is SGHAT, CDR2 FQNNGV. The CDR3 has 16 amino acids. V dropped 5 bases and J dropped 7 bases, with 18 bases sitting between them. CDR3 loop: CASSPPTGFRNSPLHF. CDR3 in DNA: TGTGCCAGCAGCCCCCCGACAGGATTCCGCAATTCACCCCTCCACTTT.

This clonotype was recorded many times. The chain combines TRBV28 with TRBJ1-5; possible D gene TRBD1, 6 bases. Per the germline V gene, CDR1 is MDHEN and CDR2 is SYDVKM. CDR3 size: 15 residues. V was cut by 5 bases and J by 4 bases, with 15 bases left in between. The CDR3 sequence: CASSTQQGGNQPQHF. The CDR3, as DNA: TGTGCCAGCAGTACTCAACAGGGAGGAAATCAGCCCCAGCATTTT.

This clonotype was found many times. This sequence joins TRBV2 and TRBJ2-7; 10 bases are a match to TRBD2. Germline CDR1 SNHLY, CDR2 FYNNEI. The CDR3 length is 16 residues. V lost 1 base to trimming and J lost 0 bases; unmatched junction nucleotides: 3. The CDR3 is CASSEGPSGSSYEQYF. For the CDR3, the DNA is TGTGCCAGCAGTGAAGGGCCTAGCGGGAGCTCCTACGAGCAGTACTTC.

There are many counts of this clonotype. The rearrangement links TRBV28 to TRBJ1-2; TRBD1 matches at 9 bases. Germline CDR1 is MDHEN and CDR2 is SYDVKM. CDR3 length equals 15 residues. V lost 5 bases to trimming and J lost 6 bases; unmatched junction nucleotides: 10. In DNA form, the CDR3 reads TGTGCCAGCAGTGCCCCGGGACAGGGAGGGCATGGCTACACCTTC. This encodes CASSAPGQGGHGYTF.

The table lists this clonotype with many counts. The rearrangement links TRBV2 to TRBJ2-5; 9 nucleotides align to TRBD1. V lost 8 bases to trimming and J lost 5 bases; unmatched junction nucleotides: 9. From germline, CDR1 is SNHLY and CDR2 FYNNEI. The CDR3 totals 14 residues. CDR3 loop: CASGGTGYLETQYF. The CDR3 DNA follows: TGTGCCAGCGGAGGGACAGGGTATCTGGAGACCCAGTACTTC.